This is a list of T cell receptor beta chains from one sample in a study of blood T cells in healthy people across ages. Via MiXCR, TCRdb re-called the 5' RACE reads, giving one row per CDR3 protein. The profile shows approximately 1,000,000 distinct CDR3 sequences, around two fifths of them singletons. Sequencing used blood. The receptors shown here come from a man between 18 and 35 years old in good health. The CDR3 runs from the conserved cysteine through the conserved F or W. D genes are given only for firm matches. Only part of the rows carry a size: once, few, many, or a class if the clone is expanded.

d_call	v_call	clone_size	cdr3_aa
-	TRBV6-5	few	CASGGLSTDTQYF
TRBD1	TRBV6-2/TRBV6-3	-	CASSTDRGASSNEKLFF
-	TRBV12-3/TRBV12-4	few	CASTSSLGLPNQGYGYTF
-	TRBV19	-	CASSMEAGANEQYF
-	TRBV7-9	many	CASSISGSTDTQYF
-	TRBV5-1	few	CASSTDLTYEQYF
-	TRBV20-1	few	CSARGGAGDTEAFF
-	TRBV3-1	-	CASSAAGARRGTQYF
-	TRBV20-1	few	CSASSGATEAFF
-	TRBV9	-	CASSASANTGELFF
-	TRBV7-6	-	CASSSRLGGGEKLFF
-	TRBV24-1	-	CATSDPGKGDTDTQYF
TRBD1	TRBV5-5	few	CASSQTTGGYQPQHF
-	TRBV7-9	-	CASSLATGKHNVQFF
TRBD2	TRBV7-3	-	CASSTGTMGTDTQYF
-	TRBV7-2	few	CASSSFPSYEQYF
-	TRBV4-1	-	CASSQGGYSSNQPQHF
-	TRBV5-5	many	CASSLRLGGSIQYF
-	TRBV4-3	few	CASSQDIGGEYGYTF
-	TRBV10-3	-	CAIAYGGEQYF
-	TRBV10-3	-	CAISEGQGNEQYF
-	TRBV4-1	-	CASSLLRNHEKLFF
-	TRBV4-2	few	CASSQDSGLAQPQHF
-	TRBV4-2	few	CASSQIGAGQPQHF
-	TRBV12-3/TRBV12-4	-	CASSHPDKLTGELFF
TRBD1	TRBV6-6	-	CASSPGQGKNEQYF
-	TRBV10-3	few	CAISGDPSYNEQFF
-	TRBV4-1	-	CASSQGQLKTQYF
TRBD2	TRBV7-2	-	CASSLQRPSGSCNEQYF
-	TRBV20-1	-	CSATGSYQETQYF
-	TRBV19	-	CASSTTTGSNQPQHF
-	TRBV25-1	few	CASARLNNEKLFF
-	TRBV6-2/TRBV6-3	-	CASSKRVPYEQYF
TRBD2	TRBV30	few	CAWNPLRGGQTDTQYF
-	TRBV9	-	CASSVRQGGSDTQYF
-	TRBV6-5	few	CASSREGPPNYGYTF
-	TRBV11-2	few	CASSLGVRSGEETQYF
TRBD1	TRBV20-1	-	CSAQTGTGTDTQYF
TRBD1	TRBV7-2	-	CASSPDRGRSYEQYF
TRBD1	TRBV27	few	CASSLFGDRGSQPQHF
-	TRBV6-2/TRBV6-3	-	CASSYTGPDNSPLHF
-	TRBV4-3	-	CASSPSLADTDTQYF
-	TRBV6-2/TRBV6-3	few	CASSSPREVRQGISSYNEQFF
-	TRBV29-1	few	CSVVGARGTQYF
TRBD1	TRBV15	-	CATKTTGRNQPQHF
-	TRBV11-3	-	CAGSLDNPTGNQPQHF
-	TRBV12-3/TRBV12-4	many	CASSLGEEKLFF
-	TRBV7-2	few	CASSTRQSYNEQFF
TRBD1	TRBV9	-	CASSVASGGSATTNEQYF
TRBD1	TRBV24-1	-	CATSDLGQCSSYNEQFF
TRBD1	TRBV10-3	-	CAISERDRGPYNEQFF
-	TRBV4-2	few	CASSQDERSNQPQHF
TRBD1	TRBV12-3/TRBV12-4	-	CASSLALDRDSTDTQYF
TRBD1	TRBV20-1	-	CSASSGQGNTGELFF
TRBD1	TRBV6-5	-	CASTELGQGNYNEQYF
-	TRBV20-1	-	CSANPTSWADNQPQHF
TRBD1	TRBV12-3/TRBV12-4	few	CASSLAGTGNHEQYF
-	TRBV20-1	-	CSAGDVGGEHTDTQYF
-	TRBV7-2	few	CASSLAGRSYNEQYF